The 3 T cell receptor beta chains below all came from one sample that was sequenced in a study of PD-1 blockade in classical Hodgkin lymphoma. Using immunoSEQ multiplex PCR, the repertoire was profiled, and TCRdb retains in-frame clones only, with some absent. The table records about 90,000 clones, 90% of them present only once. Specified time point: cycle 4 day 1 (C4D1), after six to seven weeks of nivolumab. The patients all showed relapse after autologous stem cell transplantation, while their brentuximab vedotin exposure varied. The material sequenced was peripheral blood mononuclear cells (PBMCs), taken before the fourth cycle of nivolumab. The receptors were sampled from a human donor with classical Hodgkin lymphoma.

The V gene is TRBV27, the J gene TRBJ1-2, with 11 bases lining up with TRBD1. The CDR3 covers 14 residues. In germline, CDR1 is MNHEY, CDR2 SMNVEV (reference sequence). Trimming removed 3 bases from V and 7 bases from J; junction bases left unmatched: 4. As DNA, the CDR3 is TGTGCCAGCAGTTTTGGACAGGGGGCAGGTGGCTACACCTTC. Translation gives CASSFGQGAGGYTF.

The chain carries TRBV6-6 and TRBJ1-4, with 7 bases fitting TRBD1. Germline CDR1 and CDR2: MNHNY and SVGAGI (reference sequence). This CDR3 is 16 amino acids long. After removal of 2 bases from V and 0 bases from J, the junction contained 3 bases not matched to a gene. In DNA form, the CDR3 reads TGTGCCAGCAGTTACCGGACAGGAGCAACTAATGAAAAACTGTTTTTT. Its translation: CASSYRTGATNEKLFF.

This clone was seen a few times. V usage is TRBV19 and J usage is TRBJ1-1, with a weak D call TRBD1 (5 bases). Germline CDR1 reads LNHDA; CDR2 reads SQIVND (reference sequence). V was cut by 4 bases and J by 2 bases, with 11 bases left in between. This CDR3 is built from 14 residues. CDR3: CASSRDLLNTEAFF. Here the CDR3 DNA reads TGTGCCAGTAGTAGGGACCTACTAAACACTGAAGCTTTCTTT. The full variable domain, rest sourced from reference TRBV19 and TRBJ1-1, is DGGITQSPKYLFRKEGQNVTLSCEQNLNHDAMYWYRQDPGQGLRLIYYSQIVNDFQKGDIAEGYSVSREKKESFPLTVTSAQKNPTAFYLCASSRDLLNTEAFFGQGTRLTVV.